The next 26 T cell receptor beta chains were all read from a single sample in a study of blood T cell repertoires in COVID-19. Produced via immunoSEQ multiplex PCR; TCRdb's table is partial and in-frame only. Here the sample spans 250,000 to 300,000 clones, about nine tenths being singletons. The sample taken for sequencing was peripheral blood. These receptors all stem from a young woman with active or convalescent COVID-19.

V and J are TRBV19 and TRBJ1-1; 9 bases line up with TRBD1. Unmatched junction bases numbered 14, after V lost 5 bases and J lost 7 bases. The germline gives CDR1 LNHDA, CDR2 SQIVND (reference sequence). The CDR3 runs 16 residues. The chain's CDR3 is CASSPRQGGEVNEAFF. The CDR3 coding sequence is TGTGCCAGTAGTCCAAGACAGGGGGGGGAAGTGAATGAAGCTTTCTTT.

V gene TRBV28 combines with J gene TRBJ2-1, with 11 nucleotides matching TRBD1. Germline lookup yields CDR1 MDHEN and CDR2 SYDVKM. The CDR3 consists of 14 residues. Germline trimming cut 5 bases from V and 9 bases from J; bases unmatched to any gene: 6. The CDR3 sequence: CASSPGTGGSEQFF. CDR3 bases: TGTGCCAGCAGTCCCGGGACAGGGGGTAGTGAGCAGTTCTTC.

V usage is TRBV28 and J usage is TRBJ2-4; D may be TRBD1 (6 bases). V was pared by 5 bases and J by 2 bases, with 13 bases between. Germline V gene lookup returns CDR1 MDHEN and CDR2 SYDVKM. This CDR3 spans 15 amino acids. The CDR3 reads CASSGTGKSKNIQYF. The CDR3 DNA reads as TGTGCCAGCAGTGGCACAGGGAAATCCAAAAACATTCAGTACTTC. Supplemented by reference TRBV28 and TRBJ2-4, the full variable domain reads DVKVTQSSRYLVKRTGEKVFLECVQDMDHENMFWYRQDPGLGLRLIYFSYDVKMKEKGDIPEGYSVSREKKERFSLILESASTNQTSMYLCASSGTGKSKNIQYFGAGTRLSVL.

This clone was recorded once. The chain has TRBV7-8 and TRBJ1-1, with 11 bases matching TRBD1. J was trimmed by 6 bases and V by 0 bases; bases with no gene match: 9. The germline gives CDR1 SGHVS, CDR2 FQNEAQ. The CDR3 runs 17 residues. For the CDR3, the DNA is TGTGCCAGCAGCTTAGCGGTGGGGACAGGGGGTTTATCTGAAGCTTTCTTT. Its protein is CASSLAVGTGGLSEAFF.

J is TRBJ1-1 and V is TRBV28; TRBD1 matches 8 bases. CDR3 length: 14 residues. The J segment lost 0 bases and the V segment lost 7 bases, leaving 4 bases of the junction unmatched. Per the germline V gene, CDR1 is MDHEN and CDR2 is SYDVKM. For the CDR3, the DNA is TGTGCCAGCACCCGGACAGGGATGAACACTGAAGCTTTCTTT. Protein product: CASTRTGMNTEAFF.

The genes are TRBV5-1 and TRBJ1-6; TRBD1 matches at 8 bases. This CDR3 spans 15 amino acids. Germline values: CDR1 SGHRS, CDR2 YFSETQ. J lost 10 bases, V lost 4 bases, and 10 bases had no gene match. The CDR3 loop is CASSTDRAQGSPLHF. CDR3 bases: TGCGCCAGCAGCACGGACAGGGCTCAGGGATCACCCCTCCACTTT.

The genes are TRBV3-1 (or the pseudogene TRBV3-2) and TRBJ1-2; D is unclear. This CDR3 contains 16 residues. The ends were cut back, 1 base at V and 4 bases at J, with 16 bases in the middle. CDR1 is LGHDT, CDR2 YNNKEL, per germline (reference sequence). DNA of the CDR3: TGTGCCAGCAGCCAAGGGGCGCGGACTGCGGTCTATGGCTACACCTTC. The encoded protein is CASSQGARTAVYGYTF.

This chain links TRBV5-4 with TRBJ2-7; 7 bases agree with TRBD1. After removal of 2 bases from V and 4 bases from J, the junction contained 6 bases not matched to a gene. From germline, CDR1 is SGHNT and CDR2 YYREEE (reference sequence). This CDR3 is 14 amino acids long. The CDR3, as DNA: TGTGCCAGCAGCTTTAACAGGGGTTTTTACGAGCAGTACTTC. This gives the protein CASSFNRGFYEQYF. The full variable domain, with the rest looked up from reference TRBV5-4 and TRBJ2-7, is ETGVTQSPTHLIKTRGQQVTLRCSSQSGHNTVSWYQQALGQGPQFIFQYYREEENGRGNFPPRFSGLQFPNYSSELNVNALELDDSALYLCASSFNRGFYEQYFGPGTRLTVT.

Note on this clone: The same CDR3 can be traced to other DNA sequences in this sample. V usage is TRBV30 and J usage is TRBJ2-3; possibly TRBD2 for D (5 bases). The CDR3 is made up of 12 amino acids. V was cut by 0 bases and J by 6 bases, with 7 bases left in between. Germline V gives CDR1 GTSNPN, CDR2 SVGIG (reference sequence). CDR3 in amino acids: CAWSVRGDTQYF. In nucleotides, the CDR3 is TGTGCCTGGAGTGTACGGGGTGATACGCAGTATTTT.

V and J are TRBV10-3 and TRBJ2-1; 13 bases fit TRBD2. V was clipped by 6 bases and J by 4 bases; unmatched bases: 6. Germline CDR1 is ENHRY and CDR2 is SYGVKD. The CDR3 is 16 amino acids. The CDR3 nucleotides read TGTGCCATCAGAACCGGGACTAGCGGGGAGTACAATGAGCAGTTCTTC. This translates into CAIRTGTSGEYNEQFF.

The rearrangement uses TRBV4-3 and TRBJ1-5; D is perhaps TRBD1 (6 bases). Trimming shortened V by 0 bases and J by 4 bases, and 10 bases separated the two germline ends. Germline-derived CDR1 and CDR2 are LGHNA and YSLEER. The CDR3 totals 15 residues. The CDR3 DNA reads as TGCGCCAGCAGCCAAGATGCCAGGGGAAATCAGCCCCAGCATTTT. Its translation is CASSQDARGNQPQHF.

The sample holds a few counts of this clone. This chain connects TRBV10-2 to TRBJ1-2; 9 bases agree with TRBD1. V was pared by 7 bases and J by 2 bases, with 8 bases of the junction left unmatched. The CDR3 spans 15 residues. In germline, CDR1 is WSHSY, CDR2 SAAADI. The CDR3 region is CASIPGTGKNYGYTF. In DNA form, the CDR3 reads TGCGCCAGCATTCCCGGGACAGGGAAAAACTATGGCTACACCTTC.

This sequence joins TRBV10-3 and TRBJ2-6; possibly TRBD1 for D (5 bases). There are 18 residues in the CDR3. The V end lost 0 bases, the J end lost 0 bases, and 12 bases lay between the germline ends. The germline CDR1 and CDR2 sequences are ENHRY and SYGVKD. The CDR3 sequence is CAISESKPGSSGANVLTF. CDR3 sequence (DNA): TGTGCCATCAGTGAGTCAAAGCCAGGGTCCTCTGGGGCCAACGTCCTGACTTTC.

CDR3 protein: CATSGRGGPSDTQYF. The DNA of the CDR3 is TGTGCCACCAGTGGCCGGGGGGGCCCTTCGGATACGCAGTATTTT. This rearrangement joins TRBV24-1 to TRBJ2-3; 8 positions agree with TRBD2. The CDR3 loop spans 15 amino acids. The trim removed 5 bases at V and 6 bases at J, leaving 9 bases unmatched. The germline gives CDR1 KGHDR, CDR2 SFDVKD.

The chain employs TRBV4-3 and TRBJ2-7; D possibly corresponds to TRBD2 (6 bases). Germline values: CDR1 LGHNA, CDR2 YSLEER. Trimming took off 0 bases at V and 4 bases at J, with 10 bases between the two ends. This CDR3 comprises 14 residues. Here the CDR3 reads CASSQDRTTYEQYF. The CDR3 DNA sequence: TGCGCCAGCAGCCAAGATCGGACTACTTACGAGCAGTACTTC.

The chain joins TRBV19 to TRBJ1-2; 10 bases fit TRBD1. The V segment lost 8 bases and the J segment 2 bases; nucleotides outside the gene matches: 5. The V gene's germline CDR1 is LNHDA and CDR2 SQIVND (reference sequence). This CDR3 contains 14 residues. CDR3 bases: TGTGCCAGTTGGGACAGGGGTGGGAACTATGGCTACACCTTC. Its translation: CASWDRGGNYGYTF.

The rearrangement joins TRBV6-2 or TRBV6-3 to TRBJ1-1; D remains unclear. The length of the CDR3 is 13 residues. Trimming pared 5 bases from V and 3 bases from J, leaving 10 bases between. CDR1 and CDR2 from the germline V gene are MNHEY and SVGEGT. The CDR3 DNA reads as TGTGCCAGCAGTCTGGGCCTTTACACTGAAGCTTTCTTT. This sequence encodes CASSLGLYTEAFF.

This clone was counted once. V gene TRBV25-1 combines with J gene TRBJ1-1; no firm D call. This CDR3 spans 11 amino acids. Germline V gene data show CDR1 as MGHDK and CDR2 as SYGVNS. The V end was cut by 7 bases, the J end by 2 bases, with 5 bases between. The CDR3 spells CASTFNTEAFF. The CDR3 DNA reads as TGTGCCAGCACCTTTAACACTGAAGCTTTCTTT.

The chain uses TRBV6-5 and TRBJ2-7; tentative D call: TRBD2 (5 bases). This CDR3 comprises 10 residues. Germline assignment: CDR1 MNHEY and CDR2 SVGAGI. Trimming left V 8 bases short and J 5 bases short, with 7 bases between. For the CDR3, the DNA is TGTGCCAGCGGGCGGGACGAGCAGTACTTC. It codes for CASGRDEQYF.

This chain's CDR3 is CASSLPSGGDRTQYF. The CDR3 DNA reads TGTGCCAGCAGCTTGCCTAGCGGGGGGGACAGGACCCAGTACTTC. The gene calls are TRBV7-9 and TRBJ2-5, with 12 bases matching TRBD2. This CDR3 comprises 15 residues. V shed 3 bases, J shed 7 bases, and the junction held 6 bases outside the gene matches. The germline V gene encodes CDR1 SEHNR and CDR2 FQNEAQ (reference sequence).

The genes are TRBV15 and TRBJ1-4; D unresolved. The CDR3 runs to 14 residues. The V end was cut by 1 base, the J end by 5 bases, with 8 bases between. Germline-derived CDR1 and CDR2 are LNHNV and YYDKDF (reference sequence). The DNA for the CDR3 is TGTGCCACCAGCAGAGGAACAGTAAATGAAAAACTGTTTTTT. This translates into CATSRGTVNEKLFF.

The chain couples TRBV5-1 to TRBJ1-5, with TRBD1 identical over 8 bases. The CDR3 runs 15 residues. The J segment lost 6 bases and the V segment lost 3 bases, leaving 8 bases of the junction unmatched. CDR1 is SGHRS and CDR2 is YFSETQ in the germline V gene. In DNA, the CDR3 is TGCGCCAGCAGCTCAGAGGGACAGGAGGGTCAGCCCCAGCATTTT. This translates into CASSSEGQEGQPQHF.

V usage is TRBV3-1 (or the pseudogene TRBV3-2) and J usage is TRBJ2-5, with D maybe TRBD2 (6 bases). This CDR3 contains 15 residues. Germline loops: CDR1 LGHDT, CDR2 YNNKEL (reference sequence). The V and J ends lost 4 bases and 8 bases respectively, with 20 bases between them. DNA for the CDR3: TGTGCCAGCAGCCTCGGGACTGCCCCTACCAGTACCCAGTACTTC. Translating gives CASSLGTAPTSTQYF.

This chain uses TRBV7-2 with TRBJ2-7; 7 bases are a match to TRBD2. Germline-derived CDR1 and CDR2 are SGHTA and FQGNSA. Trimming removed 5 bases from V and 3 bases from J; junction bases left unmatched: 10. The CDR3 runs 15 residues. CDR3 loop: CASSPYSGDVYEQYF. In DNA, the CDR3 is TGTGCCAGCAGCCCGTACAGCGGGGATGTCTACGAGCAGTACTTC.

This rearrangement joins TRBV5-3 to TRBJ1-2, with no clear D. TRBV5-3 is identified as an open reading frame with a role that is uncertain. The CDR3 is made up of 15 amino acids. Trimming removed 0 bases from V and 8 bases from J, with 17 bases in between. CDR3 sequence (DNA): TGTGCCAGAAGCTTGGACACGGAGACGTTTGGGGGCTACACCTTC. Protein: CARSLDTETFGGYTF.

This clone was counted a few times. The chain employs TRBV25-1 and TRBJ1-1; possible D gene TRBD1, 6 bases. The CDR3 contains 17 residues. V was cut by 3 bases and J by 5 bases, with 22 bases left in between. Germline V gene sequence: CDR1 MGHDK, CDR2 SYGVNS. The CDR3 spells CASSDSLYREGFTEAFF. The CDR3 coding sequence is TGTGCCAGCAGTGATTCACTGTACAGGGAGGGGTTTACTGAAGCTTTCTTT.